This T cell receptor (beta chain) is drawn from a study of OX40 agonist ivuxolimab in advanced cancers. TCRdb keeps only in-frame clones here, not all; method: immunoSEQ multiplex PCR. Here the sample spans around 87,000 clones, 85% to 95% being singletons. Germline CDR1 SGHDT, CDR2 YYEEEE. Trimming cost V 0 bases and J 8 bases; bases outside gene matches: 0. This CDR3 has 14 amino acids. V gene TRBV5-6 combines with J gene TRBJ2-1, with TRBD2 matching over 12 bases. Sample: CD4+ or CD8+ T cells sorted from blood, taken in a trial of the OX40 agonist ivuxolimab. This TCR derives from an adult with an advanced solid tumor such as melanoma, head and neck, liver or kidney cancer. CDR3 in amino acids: CASSLGLAGDEQFF. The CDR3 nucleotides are TGTGCCAGCAGCTTGGGACTAGCGGGAGATGAGCAGTTCTTC.